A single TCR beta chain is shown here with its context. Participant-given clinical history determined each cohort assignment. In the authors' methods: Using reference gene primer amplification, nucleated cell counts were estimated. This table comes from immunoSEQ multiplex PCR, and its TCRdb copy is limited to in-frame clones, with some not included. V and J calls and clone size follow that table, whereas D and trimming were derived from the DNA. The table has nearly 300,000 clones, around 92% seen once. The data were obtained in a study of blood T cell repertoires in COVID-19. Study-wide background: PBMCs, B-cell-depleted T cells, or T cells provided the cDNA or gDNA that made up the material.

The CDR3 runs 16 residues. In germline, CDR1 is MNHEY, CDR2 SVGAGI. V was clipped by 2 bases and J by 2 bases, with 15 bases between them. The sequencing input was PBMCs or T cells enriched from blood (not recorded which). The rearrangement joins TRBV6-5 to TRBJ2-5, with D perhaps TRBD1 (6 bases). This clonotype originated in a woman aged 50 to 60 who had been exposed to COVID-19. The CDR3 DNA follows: TGTGCCAGCAGTTACCTCACCAGGGGCGAACAAGAGACCCAGTACTTC. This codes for CASSYLTRGEQETQYF.